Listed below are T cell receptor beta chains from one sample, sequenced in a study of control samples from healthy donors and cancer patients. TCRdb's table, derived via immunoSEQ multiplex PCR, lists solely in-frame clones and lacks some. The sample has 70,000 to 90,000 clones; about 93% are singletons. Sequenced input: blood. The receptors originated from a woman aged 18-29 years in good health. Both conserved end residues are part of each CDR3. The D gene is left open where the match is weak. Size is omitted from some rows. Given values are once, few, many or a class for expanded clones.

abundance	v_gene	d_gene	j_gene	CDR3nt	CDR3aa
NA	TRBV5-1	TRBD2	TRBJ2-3	TGCGCCAGCAGCTTGGCGCGGGAGGGCCTACGCACAGATACGCAGTATTTT	CASSLAREGLRTDTQYF
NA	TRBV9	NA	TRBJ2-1	TGTGCCAGCAGCCCGTATCCGGCGGGGCCCTTGGGGAGTGAGCAGTTCTTC	CASSPYPAGPLGSEQFF
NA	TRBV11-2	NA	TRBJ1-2	TGTGCCAGCAGCTTAGATTCGACCGGGGGGATGTTTGGCTACACCTTC	CASSLDSTGGMFGYTF
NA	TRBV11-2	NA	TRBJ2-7	TGTGCCAGCAGCTTAGCAGGGAGATCCTACGAGCAGTACTTC	CASSLAGRSYEQYF
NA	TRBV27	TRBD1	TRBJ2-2	TGTGCCAGCACCGATGGACAGGGAAGAACCGGGGAGCTGTTTTTT	CASTDGQGRTGELFF
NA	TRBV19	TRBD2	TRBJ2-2	TGTGCCAGTAGGAACGGGGGGGGGACCGGGGAGCTGTTTTTT	CASRNGGGTGELFF
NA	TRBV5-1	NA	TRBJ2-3	TGCGCCAGCAAGGTGGGCGTTGGGGCAGATACGCAGTATTTT	CASKVGVGADTQYF
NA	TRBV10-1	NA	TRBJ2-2	TGCGCCAGCAGTGAGGTACAGAGGACCGGGGAGCTGTTTTTT	CASSEVQRTGELFF
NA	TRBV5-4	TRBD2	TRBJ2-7	TGTGCCAGCAGCCCGACTAGCGGGATTCTTTCGTTTGCCGAGCAGTACTTC	CASSPTSGILSFAEQYF
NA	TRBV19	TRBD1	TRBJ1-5	TGTGCCAGTAGTATTTGGGACAGGGACAATCAGCCCCAGCATTTT	CASSIWDRDNQPQHF
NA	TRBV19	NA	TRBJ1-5	TGTGCCAGTAACAGGGCGCAGGATCAGCCCCAGCATTTT	CASNRAQDQPQHF
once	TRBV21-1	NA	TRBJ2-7	TGTGCCAGTAAGAGAACCGAGTCGACCTACGAGCAGTACTTC	CASKRTESTYEQYF
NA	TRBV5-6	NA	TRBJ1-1	TGTGCCAGCAGCTTGCAGGGGCCCATGAACACTGAAGCTTTCTTT	CASSLQGPMNTEAFF
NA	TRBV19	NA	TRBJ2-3	TGTGCCAGTAGTAAGGCCTGGACAGATACGCAGTATTTT	CASSKAWTDTQYF
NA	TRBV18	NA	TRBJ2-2	TGTGCCAGCTCACCAACCGGGGAGCTGTTTTTT	CASSPTGELFF
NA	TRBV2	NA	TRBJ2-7	TGTGCCAGCAGTGTCAGGCTCACCTACGAGCAGTACTTC	CASSVRLTYEQYF
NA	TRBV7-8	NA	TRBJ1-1	TGTGCCAGCAGCTTAGGTCTTGAGGAGAAAGCTTTCTTT	CASSLGLEEKAFF
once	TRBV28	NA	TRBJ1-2	TGTGCCAGCAGTTTATACTTCTTAGGTCCCCTCGAACCCGACACCTTC	CASSLYFLGPLEPDTF
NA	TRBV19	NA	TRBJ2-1	TGTGCCAGTAGTATAGGCCTAAACAGAAATGAGCAGTTCTTC	CASSIGLNRNEQFF
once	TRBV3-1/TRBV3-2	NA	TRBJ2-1	TGTGCCAGCAGCGTTAGGCCTCCCATTTCCATTCCGACAAATGAGCAGTTCTTC	CASSVRPPISIPTNEQFF
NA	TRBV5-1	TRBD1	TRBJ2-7	TGCGCCAGCAGCCCCGGGACAGCTTACGAGCAGTACTTC	CASSPGTAYEQYF
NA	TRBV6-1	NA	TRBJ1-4	TGTGCCAGCAGTTGGGGGTTGTTAAATAATGAAAAACTGTTTTTT	CASSWGLLNNEKLFF
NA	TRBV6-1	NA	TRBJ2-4	TGTGCCAGCAGTGAAGTCTCCGTCAGGACGGCCATTCAGTACTTC	CASSEVSVRTAIQYF
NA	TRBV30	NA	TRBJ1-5	TGTGCCTGGACGCCCAACAGCAGTGGAGATCAGCCCCAGCATTTT	CAWTPNSSGDQPQHF
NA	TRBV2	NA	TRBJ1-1	TGTGCCAGCAGTTCCCAGGGACAGAACACTGAAGCTTTCTTT	CASSSQGQNTEAFF
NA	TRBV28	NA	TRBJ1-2	TGTGCCAGCAGGGGAACAGGTTCGGGGGATGGCTACACCTTC	CASRGTGSGDGYTF
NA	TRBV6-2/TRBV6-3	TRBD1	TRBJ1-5	TGTGCCAGCAGTTACCGACTAAAGACAGGGCTGGGCAATCAGCCCCAGCATTTT	CASSYRLKTGLGNQPQHF
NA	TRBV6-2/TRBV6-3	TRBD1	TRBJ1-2	TGTGCCAGCAGCACCCGGGACAGGGGGAGTAGAAACTATGGCTACACCTTC	CASSTRDRGSRNYGYTF
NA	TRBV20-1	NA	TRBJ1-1	TGCAGTGCTAGAGATCATCAGGGTGCTTTCTTT	CSARDHQGAFF
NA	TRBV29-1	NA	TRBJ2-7	TGCAGCGTTGAAGACGGCTCCTACGAGCAGTACTTC	CSVEDGSYEQYF
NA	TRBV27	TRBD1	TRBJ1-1	TGTGCCAGCAGGACAGGGGGCGACACTGAAGCTTTCTTT	CASRTGGDTEAFF
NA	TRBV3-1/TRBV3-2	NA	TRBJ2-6	TGTGCCAGCAGCCAAAAAGGGGCCAACGTCCTGACTTTC	CASSQKGANVLTF
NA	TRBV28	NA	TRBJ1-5	TGTGCCAGCAGTTTAGTGGGGTCAGGGATGCAGCCCCAGCATTTT	CASSLVGSGMQPQHF
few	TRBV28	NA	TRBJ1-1	TGTGCCAGCACGGCTAACACTGAAGCTTTCTTT	CASTANTEAFF
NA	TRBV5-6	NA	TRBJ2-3	TGTGCCAGCAGCCAGACACCTAGCACAGATACGCAGTATTTT	CASSQTPSTDTQYF
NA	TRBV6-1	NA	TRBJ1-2	TGTGCCAGCAGTGAATTGGGCTTTGACTATGGCTACACCTTC	CASSELGFDYGYTF
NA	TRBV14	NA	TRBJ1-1	TGTGCCAGCAGCCAATATGGTTTGAGTACTGAAGCTTTCTTT	CASSQYGLSTEAFF
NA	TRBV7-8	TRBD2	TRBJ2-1	TGTGCCAGCAGCCCGCGCGGGACTAGCAATGGCGATGAGCAGTTCTTC	CASSPRGTSNGDEQFF
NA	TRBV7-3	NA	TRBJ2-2	TGTGCCAGCAGCTTAACAGCCAACGTGAACACCGGGGAGCTGTTTTTT	CASSLTANVNTGELFF
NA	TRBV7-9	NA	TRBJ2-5	TGTGCCAGCAGCTTTACGGAGACCCAGTACTTC	CASSFTETQYF
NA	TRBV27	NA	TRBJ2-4	TGTGCCAGCTCTCTAGGGGGTTTAGCCAAAAACATTCAGTACTTC	CASSLGGLAKNIQYF
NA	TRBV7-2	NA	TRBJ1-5	TGTGCCAGCAGCCCGGACAGAGTGGGTCAGCCCCAGCATTTT	CASSPDRVGQPQHF
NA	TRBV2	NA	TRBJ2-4	TGTGCCAGCATGAGCCGGTTAGCCAAAAACATTCAGTACTTC	CASMSRLAKNIQYF
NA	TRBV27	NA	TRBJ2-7	TGTGCCAGCAGTTTAGGGCAGGGGCGCAAGCAGTACTTC	CASSLGQGRKQYF
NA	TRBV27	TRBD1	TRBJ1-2	TGTGCCAGCAGTTTTCGGGACAGGGCTCCCGGCTACACCTTC	CASSFRDRAPGYTF
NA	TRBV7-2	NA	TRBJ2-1	TGTGCCAGCAGCCCCAGCGGCCTAGCGTCAGGGGTCTACAATGAGCAGTTCTTC	CASSPSGLASGVYNEQFF
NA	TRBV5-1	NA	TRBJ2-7	TGCGCCAGCAGCTTAGGGAAGGGCCCCTACGAGCAGTACTTC	CASSLGKGPYEQYF
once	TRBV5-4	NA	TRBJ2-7	TGTGCCAGCAGCTTGGACAAGGTCACCTACGAGCAGTACTTC	CASSLDKVTYEQYF
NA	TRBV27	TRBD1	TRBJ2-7	TGTGCCAGCAGTCTCGGGACAGCAACCTACGAGCAGTACTTC	CASSLGTATYEQYF
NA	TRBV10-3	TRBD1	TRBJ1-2	TGTGCCATCAGATTGGGACAGGGGGACGGCTACACCTTC	CAIRLGQGDGYTF
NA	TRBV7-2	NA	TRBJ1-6	TGTGCCAGCAGCCCGTGGTTGGATCCAGATTCACCCCTCCACTTT	CASSPWLDPDSPLHF
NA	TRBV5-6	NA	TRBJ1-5	TGTGCCAGCAGCTCCCAGGTTAGCAATCAGCCCCAGCATTTT	CASSSQVSNQPQHF